The clone carrying this T cell receptor beta chain showed up just a few times. This sample is drawn from a study of blood T cell repertoires in COVID-19. At the level of the study: Sites in the United States, Italy and Spain provided acute and convalescent COVID-19 samples. The cDNA or gDNA used as material had been derived from T cells, B-cell-depleted T cells, or PBMCs.

Trimming removed 4 bases from V and 2 bases from J; junction bases left unmatched: 12. Germline V gives CDR1 SGDLS, CDR2 YYNGEE. The CDR3 runs 17 residues. Per the study methods: Amplification from reference gene primers served as the basis for estimated nucleated cell counts. Repertoires were generated with immunoSEQ multiplex PCR, while TCRdb's copy carries only in-frame clones and drops some. That table furnishes V, J and clone size, whereas the DNA furnished D and trimming. Among approximately 70,000 clones listed, 86% were seen once. The chain has TRBV9 and TRBJ2-7; TRBD2 agrees at 10 bases. The source material was peripheral blood. The source is a man between 65 and 85 years old with active COVID-19. The CDR3 here is CASSPEGLAPVPYEQYF. CDR3 in DNA: TGTGCCAGCAGCCCCGAGGGACTAGCGCCCGTACCCTACGAGCAGTACTTC.